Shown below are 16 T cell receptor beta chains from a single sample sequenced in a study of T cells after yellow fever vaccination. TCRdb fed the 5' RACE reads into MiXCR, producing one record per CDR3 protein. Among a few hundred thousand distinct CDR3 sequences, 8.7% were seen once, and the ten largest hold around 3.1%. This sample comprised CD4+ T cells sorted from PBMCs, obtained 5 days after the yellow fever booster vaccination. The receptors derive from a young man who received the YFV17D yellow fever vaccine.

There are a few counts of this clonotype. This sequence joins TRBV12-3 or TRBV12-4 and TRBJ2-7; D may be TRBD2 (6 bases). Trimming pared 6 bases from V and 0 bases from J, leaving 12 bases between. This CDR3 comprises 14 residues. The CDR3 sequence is CASRRAGYSYEQYF. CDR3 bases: TGTGCCAGCAGACGCGCGGGGTACTCCTACGAGCAGTACTTC.

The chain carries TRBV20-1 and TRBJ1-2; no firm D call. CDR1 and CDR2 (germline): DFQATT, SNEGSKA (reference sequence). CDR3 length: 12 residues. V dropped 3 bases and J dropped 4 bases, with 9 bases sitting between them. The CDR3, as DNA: TGCAGTGCTAGTAACATCCCCTATGGCTACACCTTC. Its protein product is CSASNIPYGYTF.

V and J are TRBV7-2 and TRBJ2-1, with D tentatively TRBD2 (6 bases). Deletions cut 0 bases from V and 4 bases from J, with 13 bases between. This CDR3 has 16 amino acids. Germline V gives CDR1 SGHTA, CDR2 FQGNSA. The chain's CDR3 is CASSLAWDLTYNEQFF. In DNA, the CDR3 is TGTGCCAGCAGCTTAGCCTGGGACTTAACATACAATGAGCAGTTCTTC. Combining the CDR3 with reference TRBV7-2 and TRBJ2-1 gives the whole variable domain GAGVSQSPSNKVTEKGKDVELRCDPISGHTALYWYRQSLGQGLEFLIYFQGNSAPDKSGLPSDRFSAERTGGSVSTLTIQRTQQEDSAVYLCASSLAWDLTYNEQFFGPGTRLTVL.

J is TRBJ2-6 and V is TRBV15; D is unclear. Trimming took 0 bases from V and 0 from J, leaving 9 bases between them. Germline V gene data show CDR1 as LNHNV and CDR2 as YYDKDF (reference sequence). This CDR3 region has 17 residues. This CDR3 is CATSREYTISGANVLTF. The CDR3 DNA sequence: TGTGCCACCAGCAGAGAATACACCATCTCTGGGGCCAACGTCCTGACTTTC.

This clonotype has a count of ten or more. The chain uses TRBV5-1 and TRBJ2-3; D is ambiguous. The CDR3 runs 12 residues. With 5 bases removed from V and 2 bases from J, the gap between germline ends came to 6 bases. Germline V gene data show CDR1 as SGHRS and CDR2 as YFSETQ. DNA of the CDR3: TGCGCCAGCAGGAAGAACACAGATACGCAGTATTTT. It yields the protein CASRKNTDTQYF.

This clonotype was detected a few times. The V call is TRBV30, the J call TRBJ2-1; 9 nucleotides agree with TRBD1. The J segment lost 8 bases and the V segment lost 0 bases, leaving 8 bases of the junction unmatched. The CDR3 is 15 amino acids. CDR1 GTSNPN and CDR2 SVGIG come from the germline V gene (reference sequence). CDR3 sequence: CAWSVQRDRVDEQFF. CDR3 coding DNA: TGTGCCTGGAGTGTACAGCGGGACAGGGTCGATGAGCAGTTCTTC.

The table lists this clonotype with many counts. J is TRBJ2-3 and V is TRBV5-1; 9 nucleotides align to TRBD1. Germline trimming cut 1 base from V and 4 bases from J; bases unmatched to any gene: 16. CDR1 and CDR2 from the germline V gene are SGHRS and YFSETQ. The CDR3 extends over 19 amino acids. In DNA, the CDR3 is TGCGCCAGCAGCTTGATTGGTTCCCTCGGGACAGGGCTACCAGATACGCAGTATTTT. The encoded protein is CASSLIGSLGTGLPDTQYF.

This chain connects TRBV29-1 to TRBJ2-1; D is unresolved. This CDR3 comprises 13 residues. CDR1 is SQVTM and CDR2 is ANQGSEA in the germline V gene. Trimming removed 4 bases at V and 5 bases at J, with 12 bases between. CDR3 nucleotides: TGCAGCGTTGGGACGGATACCGACAATGAGCAGTTCTTC. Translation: CSVGTDTDNEQFF.

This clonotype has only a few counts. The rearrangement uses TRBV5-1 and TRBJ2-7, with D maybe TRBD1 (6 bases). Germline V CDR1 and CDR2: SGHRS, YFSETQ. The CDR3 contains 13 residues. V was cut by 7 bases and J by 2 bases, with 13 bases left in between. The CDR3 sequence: CASAGTPTYEQYF. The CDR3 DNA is TGCGCCAGCGCCGGGACACCTACCTACGAGCAGTACTTC.

The CDR3 DNA is TGTGCCAGCAGAAACCGCGGGGGGCCTGCAGATACGCAGTATTTT. This encodes CASRNRGGPADTQYF. V gene TRBV11-2 combines with J gene TRBJ2-3; 8 bases are shared with TRBD2. After removal of 6 bases from V and 4 bases from J, the junction contained 9 bases not matched to a gene. Germline V gene lookup returns CDR1 SGHAT and CDR2 FQNNGV. This CDR3 is 15 amino acids long.

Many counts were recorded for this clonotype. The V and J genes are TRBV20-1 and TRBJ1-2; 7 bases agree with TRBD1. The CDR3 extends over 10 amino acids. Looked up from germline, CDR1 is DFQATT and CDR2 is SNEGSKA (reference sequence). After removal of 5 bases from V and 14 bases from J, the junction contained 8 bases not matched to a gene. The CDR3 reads CSAERGRVTF. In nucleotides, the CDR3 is TGCAGTGCTGAAAGGGGGCGAGTAACCTTC.

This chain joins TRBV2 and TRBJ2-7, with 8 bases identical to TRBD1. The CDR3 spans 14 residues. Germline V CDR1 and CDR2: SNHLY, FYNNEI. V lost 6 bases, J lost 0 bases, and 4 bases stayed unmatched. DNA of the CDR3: TGTGCCAGCAGCCGGGACAGGAACTCCTACGAGCAGTACGTC. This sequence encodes CASSRDRNSYEQYV.

CDR3 bases: TGTGCCAGCTCATCAATGACTAGCGGGGGGGCCAGCGATACGCAGTATTTT. Protein product: CASSSMTSGGASDTQYF. V is TRBV18 and J is TRBJ2-3; 14 nucleotides match TRBD2. Germline V CDR1 and CDR2: KGHSH, LQKENI. J lost 6 bases, V lost 5 bases, and 10 bases had no gene match. The CDR3 length is 17 residues.

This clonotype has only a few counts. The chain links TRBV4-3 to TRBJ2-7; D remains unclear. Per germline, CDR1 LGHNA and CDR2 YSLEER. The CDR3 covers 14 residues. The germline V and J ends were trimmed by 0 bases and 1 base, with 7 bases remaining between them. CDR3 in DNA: TGCGCCAGCAGCCAAGATAAGTGGTCCTACGAGCAGTACTTC. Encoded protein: CASSQDKWSYEQYF.

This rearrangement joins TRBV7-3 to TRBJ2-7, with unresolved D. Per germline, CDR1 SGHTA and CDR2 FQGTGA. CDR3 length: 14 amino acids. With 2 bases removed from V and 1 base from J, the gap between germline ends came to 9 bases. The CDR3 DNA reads TGTGCCAGCAGCTTATCCCCGGAATCCTACGAGCAGTACTTC. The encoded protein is CASSLSPESYEQYF.

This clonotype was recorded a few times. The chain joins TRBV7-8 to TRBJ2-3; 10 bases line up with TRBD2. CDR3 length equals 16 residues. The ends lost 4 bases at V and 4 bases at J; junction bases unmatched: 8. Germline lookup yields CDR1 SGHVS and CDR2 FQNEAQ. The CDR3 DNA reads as TGTGCCAGCAGCTATTATAGCGGGGGGCCCTCAGATACGCAGTATTTT. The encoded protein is CASSYYSGGPSDTQYF.